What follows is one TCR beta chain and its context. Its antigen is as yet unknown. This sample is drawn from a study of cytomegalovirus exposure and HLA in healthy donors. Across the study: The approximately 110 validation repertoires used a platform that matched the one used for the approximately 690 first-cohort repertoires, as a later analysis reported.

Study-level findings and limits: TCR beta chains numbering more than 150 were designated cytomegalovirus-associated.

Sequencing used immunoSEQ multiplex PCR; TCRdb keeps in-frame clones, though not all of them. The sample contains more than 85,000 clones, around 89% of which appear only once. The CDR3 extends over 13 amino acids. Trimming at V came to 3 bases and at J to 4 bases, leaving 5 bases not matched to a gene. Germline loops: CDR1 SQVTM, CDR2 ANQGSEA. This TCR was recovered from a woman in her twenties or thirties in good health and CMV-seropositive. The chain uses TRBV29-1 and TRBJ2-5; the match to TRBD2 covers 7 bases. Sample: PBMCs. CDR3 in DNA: TGCAGCGTTGAGGGGAGGGACGGAGAGACCCAGTACTTC. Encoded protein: CSVEGRDGETQYF. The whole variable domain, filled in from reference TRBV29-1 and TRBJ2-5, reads SAVISQKPSRDICQRGTSLTIQCQVDSQVTMMFWYRQQPGQSLTLIATANQGSEATYESGFVIDKFPISRPNLTFSTLTVSNMSPEDSSIYLCSVEGRDGETQYFGPGTRLLVL.